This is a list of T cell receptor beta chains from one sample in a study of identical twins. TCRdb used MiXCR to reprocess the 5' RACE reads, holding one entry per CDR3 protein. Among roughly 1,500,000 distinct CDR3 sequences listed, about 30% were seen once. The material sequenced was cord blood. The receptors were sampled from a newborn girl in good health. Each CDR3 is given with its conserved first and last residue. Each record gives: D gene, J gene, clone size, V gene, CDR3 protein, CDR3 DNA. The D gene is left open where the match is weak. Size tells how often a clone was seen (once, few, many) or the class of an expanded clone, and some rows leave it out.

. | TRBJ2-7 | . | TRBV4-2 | CASSPDRNEQYF | TGTGCCAGCAGCCCGGACAGAAATGAGCAGTACTTC
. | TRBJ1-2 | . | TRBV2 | CASAGMNYGYTF | TGTGCCAGTGCCGGGATGAACTATGGCTACACCTTC
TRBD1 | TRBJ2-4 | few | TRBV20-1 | CSASRNRGKNIQYF | TGCAGTGCTAGTCGAAACAGGGGCAAAAACATTCAGTACTTC
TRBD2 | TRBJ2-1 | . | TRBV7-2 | CASSLGLYWRGGNEQFF | TGTGCCAGCAGCTTAGGCTTATATTGGCGGGGGGGCAATGAGCAGTTCTTC
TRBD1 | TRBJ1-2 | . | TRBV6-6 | CASSDRGGGYTF | TGTGCCAGCAGTGACAGGGGAGGGGGCTACACCTTC
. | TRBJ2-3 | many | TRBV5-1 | CASSLVAGTDTQYF | TGTGCCAGCAGCTTAGTAGCGGGCACAGATACGCAGTATTTT
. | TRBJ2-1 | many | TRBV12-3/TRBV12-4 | CASSLREQFF | TGTGCCAGCAGTTTGAGGGAGCAGTTCTTC
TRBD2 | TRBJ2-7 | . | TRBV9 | CASSPHTQLAALYNEQYF | TGTGCCAGCAGCCCTCATACTCAACTAGCGGCTCTATACAATGAGCAGTACTTC
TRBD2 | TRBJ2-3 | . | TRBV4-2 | CASSSTSGSDTQYF | TGTGCCAGCAGCTCGACTAGCGGGAGTGATACGCAGTATTTT
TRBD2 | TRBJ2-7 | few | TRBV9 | CASSASGSYSYEQYF | TGTGCCAGCAGCGCCAGCGGGAGCTACTCCTACGAGCAGTACTTC
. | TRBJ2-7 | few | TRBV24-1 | CATSDPLHYEQYF | TGTGCCACCAGTGATCCGCTTCACTATGAGCAGTACTTC
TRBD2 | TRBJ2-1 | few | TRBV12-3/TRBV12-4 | CASSLARLADTYNEQFF | TGTGCCAGCAGTTTAGCCCGACTAGCTGATACCTACAATGAGCAGTTCTTC
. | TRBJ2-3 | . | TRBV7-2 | CDSSLGPGHRTDTQYF | TGTGACAGCAGCTTAGGGCCGGGACATAGAACAGATACGCAGTATTTT
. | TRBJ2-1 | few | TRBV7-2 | CASSRKGSGSSSYNEQFF | TGTGCCAGCAGCAGAAAAGGATCCGGCAGCAGCTCCTACAATGAGCAGTTCTTC
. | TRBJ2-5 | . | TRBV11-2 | CASSTRTNQETQYF | TGTGCCAGCAGCACGCGGACTAACCAAGAGACCCAGTACTTC
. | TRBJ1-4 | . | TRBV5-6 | CASSLWALSSEKLFF | TGTGCCAGCAGCTTGTGGGCTTTAAGCAGTGAAAAACTGTTTTTT
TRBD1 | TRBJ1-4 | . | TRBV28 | CASSRDREREKLFF | TGTGCCAGCAGCCGGGACAGGGAACGTGAAAAACTGTTTTTT
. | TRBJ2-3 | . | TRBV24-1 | CATSEPGGIGLARQYF | TGTGCCACCAGTGAACCAGGGGGCATTGGACTAGCGCGACAGTATTTT
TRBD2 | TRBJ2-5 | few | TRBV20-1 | CRLLAGQETQYF | TGCAGGCTACTAGCGGGGCAAGAGACCCAGTACTTC
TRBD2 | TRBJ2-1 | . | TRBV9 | CASSVATSGSPLRSYNEQFF | TGTGCCAGCAGCGTAGCGACTAGCGGGAGCCCCCTTCGCTCCTACAATGAGCAGTTCTTC
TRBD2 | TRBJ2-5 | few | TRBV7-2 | CASSKSSGGAAETQYF | TGTGCCAGCAGCAAATCTAGCGGGGGGGCCGCGGAGACCCAGTACTTC
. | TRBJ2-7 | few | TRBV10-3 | CAISDPAGSVYEQYF | TGTGCCATCAGTGACCCAGCAGGTTCGGTATACGAGCAGTACTTC
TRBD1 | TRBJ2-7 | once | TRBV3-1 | CASSQHTGDNEQYF | TGTGCCAGCAGCCAGCACACAGGGGACAATGAGCAGTACTTC
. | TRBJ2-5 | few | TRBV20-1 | CSARAQGLETQYF | TGCAGTGCTAGAGCTCAGGGCCTAGAGACCCAGTACTTC